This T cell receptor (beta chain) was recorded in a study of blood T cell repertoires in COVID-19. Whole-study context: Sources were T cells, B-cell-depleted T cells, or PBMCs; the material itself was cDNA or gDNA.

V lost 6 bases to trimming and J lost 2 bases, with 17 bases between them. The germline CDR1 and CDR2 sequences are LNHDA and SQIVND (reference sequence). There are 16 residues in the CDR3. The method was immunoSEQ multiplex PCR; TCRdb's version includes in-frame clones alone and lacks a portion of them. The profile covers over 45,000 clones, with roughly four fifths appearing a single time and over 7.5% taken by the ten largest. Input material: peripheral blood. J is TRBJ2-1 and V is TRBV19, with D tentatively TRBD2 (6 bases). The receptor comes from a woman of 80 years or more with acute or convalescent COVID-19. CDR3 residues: CASRGGAGNPYNEQFF. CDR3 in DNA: TGTGCCAGTAGGGGGGGAGCGGGTAACCCCTACAATGAGCAGTTCTTC.